A selection of T cell receptor beta chains follows, all from one sample in a study of OX40 agonist ivuxolimab in advanced cancers. The protocol was immunoSEQ multiplex PCR, while the TCRdb copy is restricted to in-frame clones and leaves out a portion. This sample has tens of thousands of clones, with roughly nine tenths found just once. The starting material was CD4+ or CD8+ T cells sorted from blood, obtained in a trial of the OX40 agonist ivuxolimab. Every receptor here comes from an adult with an advanced solid tumor such as melanoma, head and neck, liver or kidney cancer. The CDR3 runs from the conserved cysteine through the conserved F or W. Fields, in order: J gene, D gene, V gene, clone size, CDR3 DNA, CDR3 protein. D genes are given only for firm matches. A row's size may be missing; if present it is once, few, many or a size class.

J gene: TRBJ2-7; D gene: .; V gene: TRBV13; clone size: .; CDR3 DNA: TGTGCCAGCAGTTACGGGGCATACTCCTACGAGCAGTACTTC; CDR3 protein: CASSYGAYSYEQYF
J gene: TRBJ1-1; D gene: TRBD1; V gene: TRBV2; clone size: .; CDR3 DNA: TGTGCCAGCAGTTCTGGACAGGGGTTGACTGAAGCTTTCTTT; CDR3 protein: CASSSGQGLTEAFF
J gene: TRBJ2-3; D gene: .; V gene: TRBV28; clone size: .; CDR3 DNA: TGTGCCAGCAGTTTGGGAACGGATACGCAGTATTTT; CDR3 protein: CASSLGTDTQYF
J gene: TRBJ2-7; D gene: TRBD2; V gene: TRBV4-2; clone size: .; CDR3 DNA: TGTGCCAGCAGCGGCGAAGATCTTAGCGGGAGGGCGGGATACGAGCAGTACTTC; CDR3 protein: CASSGEDLSGRAGYEQYF
J gene: TRBJ2-5; D gene: TRBD2; V gene: TRBV7-9; clone size: .; CDR3 DNA: TGTGCCAGCAGCTTACTAGCGGGACATAACCAAGAGACCCAGTACTTC; CDR3 protein: CASSLLAGHNQETQYF
J gene: TRBJ2-1; D gene: TRBD2; V gene: TRBV27; clone size: .; CDR3 DNA: TGTGCCAGCAGCCCCCTCTCGGCTAGCGGCCCTGAGCAGTTCTTC; CDR3 protein: CASSPLSASGPEQFF
J gene: TRBJ2-1; D gene: .; V gene: TRBV19; clone size: .; CDR3 DNA: TGTGCCAGTAGTATAGACGGAGTTGGCAACTCCTACAATGAGCAGTTCTTC; CDR3 protein: CASSIDGVGNSYNEQFF
J gene: TRBJ2-2; D gene: .; V gene: TRBV7-6; clone size: once; CDR3 DNA: TGTGCCAGCAGCTTAGTGGCAGTAAGACCGAACACCGGGGAGCTGTTTTTT; CDR3 protein: CASSLVAVRPNTGELFF
J gene: TRBJ1-2; D gene: .; V gene: TRBV7-9; clone size: .; CDR3 DNA: TGTGCCAGCAGACCGGGGGGGAGCGGCTACACCTTC; CDR3 protein: CASRPGGSGYTF
J gene: TRBJ2-7; D gene: TRBD1; V gene: TRBV2; clone size: .; CDR3 DNA: TGTGCCAGCAGTGAAGGACAGGGGTATAGGACCTACGAGCAGTACTTC; CDR3 protein: CASSEGQGYRTYEQYF
J gene: TRBJ2-1; D gene: TRBD1; V gene: TRBV5-4; clone size: .; CDR3 DNA: TGTGCCAGCAGCTGGGACAGGGGGGGATACAATGAGCAGTTCTTC; CDR3 protein: CASSWDRGGYNEQFF
J gene: TRBJ1-1; D gene: .; V gene: TRBV27; clone size: .; CDR3 DNA: TGTGCCAGCACCCATGACCTGAACACTGAAGCTTTCTTT; CDR3 protein: CASTHDLNTEAFF
J gene: TRBJ1-3; D gene: .; V gene: TRBV6-5; clone size: .; CDR3 DNA: TGTGCCAGCAGTCGCAACCCAGGGTCTGGAAACACCATATATTTT; CDR3 protein: CASSRNPGSGNTIYF
J gene: TRBJ1-2; D gene: TRBD1; V gene: TRBV9; clone size: .; CDR3 DNA: TGTGCCAGCAGCGTACACGGACAGGGGGCGAATGGCTACACCTTC; CDR3 protein: CASSVHGQGANGYTF
J gene: TRBJ2-3; D gene: .; V gene: TRBV28; clone size: .; CDR3 DNA: TGTGCCAGCAGTTTAGGTGACACAGATACGCAGTATTTT; CDR3 protein: CASSLGDTDTQYF
J gene: TRBJ2-7; D gene: .; V gene: TRBV18; clone size: .; CDR3 DNA: TGTGCCAGCTCACCGGGGCCGACCGCCTACGAGCAGTACTTC; CDR3 protein: CASSPGPTAYEQYF
J gene: TRBJ2-5; D gene: TRBD1; V gene: TRBV19; clone size: .; CDR3 DNA: TGTGCCAGCGCAGGGACAGTCCAAGAGACCCAGTACTTC; CDR3 protein: CASAGTVQETQYF
J gene: TRBJ2-5; D gene: .; V gene: TRBV27; clone size: .; CDR3 DNA: TGTGCCAGCAGTTCCCAGGACTCTAGATCGGAGACCCAGTACTTC; CDR3 protein: CASSSQDSRSETQYF
J gene: TRBJ2-2; D gene: .; V gene: TRBV7-9; clone size: .; CDR3 DNA: TGTGCCAGCAGCTCCCAGACCGGACGGACGTACACCGGGGAGCTGTTTTTT; CDR3 protein: CASSSQTGRTYTGELFF
J gene: TRBJ2-1; D gene: .; V gene: TRBV7-8; clone size: .; CDR3 DNA: TGTGCCAGCAGCTTATGGGGGGGGCACCGGGGCAATGAGCAGTTCTTC; CDR3 protein: CASSLWGGHRGNEQFF
J gene: TRBJ1-3; D gene: .; V gene: TRBV11-2; clone size: .; CDR3 DNA: TGTGCCAGCAGCCCCGGACAGATCTCTGGAAACACCATATATTTT; CDR3 protein: CASSPGQISGNTIYF
J gene: TRBJ2-1; D gene: .; V gene: TRBV6-6; clone size: .; CDR3 DNA: TGTGCCAGCAGTTACATAGGCAATGAGCAGTTCTTC; CDR3 protein: CASSYIGNEQFF
J gene: TRBJ2-7; D gene: .; V gene: TRBV6-1; clone size: .; CDR3 DNA: TGTGCCAGCAAAGGAAGGGGGGGAGGCTACGAGCAGTACTTC; CDR3 protein: CASKGRGGGYEQYF
J gene: TRBJ1-2; D gene: .; V gene: TRBV28; clone size: .; CDR3 DNA: TGTGCCAGCAGAATTCCGAGCAACCCTTATGGCTACACCTTC; CDR3 protein: CASRIPSNPYGYTF
J gene: TRBJ1-3; D gene: .; V gene: TRBV7-6; clone size: once; CDR3 DNA: TGTGCCAGCAGCTTAGAAGGTGCAAACACCATATATTTT; CDR3 protein: CASSLEGANTIYF
J gene: TRBJ1-4; D gene: TRBD1; V gene: TRBV6-5; clone size: .; CDR3 DNA: TGTGCCAGCAGTCCCGGGACAGGAGGTGAAAAACTGTTTTTT; CDR3 protein: CASSPGTGGEKLFF
J gene: TRBJ2-3; D gene: TRBD1; V gene: TRBV28; clone size: .; CDR3 DNA: TGTGCCAGCAGTCCATACAGGGGGGCCAATCTAGATACGCAGTATTTT; CDR3 protein: CASSPYRGANLDTQYF
J gene: TRBJ1-6; D gene: TRBD1; V gene: TRBV6-5; clone size: once; CDR3 DNA: TGTGCCAGCAGTTTCGGACAGGGGGATTCACCCCTCCACTTT; CDR3 protein: CASSFGQGDSPLHF
J gene: TRBJ2-1; D gene: TRBD2; V gene: TRBV10-3; clone size: .; CDR3 DNA: TGTGCCATCAGTGAGTCGTCAGAACCTAGGACTAGCGGGAGGGTGAATGAGCAGTTCTTC; CDR3 protein: CAISESSEPRTSGRVNEQFF
J gene: TRBJ2-1; D gene: .; V gene: TRBV7-9; clone size: .; CDR3 DNA: TGTGCCAGCAGCTTCGAACGGGACAAGTTTGTCTTC; CDR3 protein: CASSFERDKFVF
J gene: TRBJ2-1; D gene: .; V gene: TRBV7-9; clone size: .; CDR3 DNA: TGTGCCAGCAGCCTAGGGGACCTGAGCTACAATGAGCAGTTCTTC; CDR3 protein: CASSLGDLSYNEQFF
J gene: TRBJ2-5; D gene: TRBD1; V gene: TRBV19; clone size: .; CDR3 DNA: TGTGCCAGTAGTACACAGGGGAATTGGGAGACCCAGTACTTC; CDR3 protein: CASSTQGNWETQYF
J gene: TRBJ1-3; D gene: .; V gene: TRBV4-1; clone size: .; CDR3 DNA: TGCGCCAGCAGCCAAGCCCAGGGATGGGACGACACCATATATTTT; CDR3 protein: CASSQAQGWDDTIYF
J gene: TRBJ1-2; D gene: .; V gene: TRBV5-4; clone size: .; CDR3 DNA: TGTGCCAGCAGCTTGGAGGGGTATGGCTACACCTTC; CDR3 protein: CASSLEGYGYTF
J gene: TRBJ2-1; D gene: .; V gene: TRBV18; clone size: .; CDR3 DNA: TGTGCCAGCTCACCAGGGAGCACTTTCAATGAGCAGTTCTTC; CDR3 protein: CASSPGSTFNEQFF
J gene: TRBJ2-7; D gene: TRBD1; V gene: TRBV29-1; clone size: once; CDR3 DNA: TGCAGCGTTGCTCAACCCGGGACAGCTGACTCCTACGAGCAGTACTTC; CDR3 protein: CSVAQPGTADSYEQYF
J gene: TRBJ2-7; D gene: TRBD2; V gene: TRBV7-6; clone size: once; CDR3 DNA: TGTGCCAGCAGCCCCCGGCCGGGACTAGCGGGATACGAGCAGTACTTC; CDR3 protein: CASSPRPGLAGYEQYF
J gene: TRBJ1-6; D gene: .; V gene: TRBV2; clone size: .; CDR3 DNA: TGTGCCAGCAGGGGGGCAGGCTCCTATAATTCACCCCTCCACTTT; CDR3 protein: CASRGAGSYNSPLHF
J gene: TRBJ2-7; D gene: TRBD1; V gene: TRBV6-1; clone size: .; CDR3 DNA: TGTGCCAGCAGTTTCACAGGGGGCGGCTACGAGCAGTACTTC; CDR3 protein: CASSFTGGGYEQYF
J gene: TRBJ2-7; D gene: .; V gene: TRBV21-1; clone size: .; CDR3 DNA: TGTGCCAGCAGCAATCTCGGCGTTGCGGGAGAAAGTCCCTACGAGCAGTACTTC; CDR3 protein: CASSNLGVAGESPYEQYF
J gene: TRBJ1-3; D gene: .; V gene: TRBV19; clone size: .; CDR3 DNA: TGTGCCAGTAGTCCCTGGTCCCGCCTACCTGGAAACACCATATATTTT; CDR3 protein: CASSPWSRLPGNTIYF
J gene: TRBJ1-3; D gene: .; V gene: TRBV27; clone size: .; CDR3 DNA: TGTGCCAGCAGTTTATTTGAGGGAGGTGGAAACACCATATATTTT; CDR3 protein: CASSLFEGGGNTIYF
J gene: TRBJ1-5; D gene: .; V gene: TRBV28; clone size: .; CDR3 DNA: TGTGCCAGCAGAAACACAGGCGTCCTCCTCGCCCAGCATTTT; CDR3 protein: CASRNTGVLLAQHF
J gene: TRBJ1-1; D gene: .; V gene: TRBV5-1; clone size: .; CDR3 DNA: TGCGCCAGCAGCTTTACCAGTCCGAACACTGAAGCTTTCTTT; CDR3 protein: CASSFTSPNTEAFF
J gene: TRBJ1-1; D gene: .; V gene: TRBV6-1; clone size: .; CDR3 DNA: TGTGCCAGCAAAACAGGATCGGGCACTGAAGCTTTCTTT; CDR3 protein: CASKTGSGTEAFF
J gene: TRBJ2-7; D gene: TRBD2; V gene: TRBV5-6; clone size: .; CDR3 DNA: TGTGCCAGCAGCTTCGGGACTAGCGGGAGAGCCTCTTTC; CDR3 protein: CASSFGTSGRASF
J gene: TRBJ2-3; D gene: .; V gene: TRBV6-6; clone size: .; CDR3 DNA: TGTGCCAGCATAGGTGGGGGGGCGTCAGATACGCAGTATTTT; CDR3 protein: CASIGGGASDTQYF
J gene: TRBJ2-4; D gene: TRBD1; V gene: TRBV6-5; clone size: .; CDR3 DNA: TGTGCCAGCAGCCGGACAGGGGACAAAAACATTCAGTACTTC; CDR3 protein: CASSRTGDKNIQYF
J gene: TRBJ2-2; D gene: .; V gene: TRBV28; clone size: once; CDR3 DNA: TGTGCCAGCAGCCGTGACAGTGGCACCGGGGAGCTGTTTTTT; CDR3 protein: CASSRDSGTGELFF
J gene: TRBJ2-3; D gene: TRBD2; V gene: TRBV2; clone size: .; CDR3 DNA: TGTGCCAGCAGGGATCACCTAGCGGGAGCGCCAGATACGCAGTATTTT; CDR3 protein: CASRDHLAGAPDTQYF
J gene: TRBJ2-3; D gene: TRBD1; V gene: TRBV7-9; clone size: .; CDR3 DNA: TGTGCCAGCAGCTTAGTCCTAGGACAGGGGGCAAAGACAGATACGCAGTATTTT; CDR3 protein: CASSLVLGQGAKTDTQYF
J gene: TRBJ2-7; D gene: .; V gene: TRBV27; clone size: .; CDR3 DNA: TGTGCCAGCGAAGCAGGGGACGGAGATTATTACGAGCAGTACTTC; CDR3 protein: CASEAGDGDYYEQYF
J gene: TRBJ2-5; D gene: TRBD2; V gene: TRBV15; clone size: .; CDR3 DNA: TGTGCCACCAGCAGAGTGGGGGGGGTGGCGGAGACCCAGTACTTC; CDR3 protein: CATSRVGGVAETQYF
J gene: TRBJ1-1; D gene: .; V gene: TRBV5-4; clone size: once; CDR3 DNA: TGTGCCAGCAGCCGGACGGAGAACACTGAAGCTTTCTTT; CDR3 protein: CASSRTENTEAFF
J gene: TRBJ2-7; D gene: .; V gene: TRBV7-9; clone size: .; CDR3 DNA: TGTGCCAGCAGCTTAGTCGGGACACATGACGAGCAGTACTTC; CDR3 protein: CASSLVGTHDEQYF